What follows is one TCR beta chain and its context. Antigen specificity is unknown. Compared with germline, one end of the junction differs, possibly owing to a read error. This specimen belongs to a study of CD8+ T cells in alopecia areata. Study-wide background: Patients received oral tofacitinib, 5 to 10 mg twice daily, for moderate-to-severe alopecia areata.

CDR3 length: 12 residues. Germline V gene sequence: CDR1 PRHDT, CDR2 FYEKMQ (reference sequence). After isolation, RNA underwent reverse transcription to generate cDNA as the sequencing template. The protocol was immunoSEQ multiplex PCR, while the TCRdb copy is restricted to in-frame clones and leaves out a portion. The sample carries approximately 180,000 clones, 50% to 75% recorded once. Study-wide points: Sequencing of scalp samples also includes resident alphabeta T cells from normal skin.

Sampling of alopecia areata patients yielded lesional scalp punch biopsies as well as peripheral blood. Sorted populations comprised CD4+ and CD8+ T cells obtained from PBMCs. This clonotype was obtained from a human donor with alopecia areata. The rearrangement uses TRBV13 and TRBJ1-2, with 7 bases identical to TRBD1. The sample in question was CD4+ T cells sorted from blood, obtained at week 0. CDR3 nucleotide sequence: TGTGCCAGCAGCTCGATCCAGGGGGTGATGCTGTTC. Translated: CASSSIQGVMLF.